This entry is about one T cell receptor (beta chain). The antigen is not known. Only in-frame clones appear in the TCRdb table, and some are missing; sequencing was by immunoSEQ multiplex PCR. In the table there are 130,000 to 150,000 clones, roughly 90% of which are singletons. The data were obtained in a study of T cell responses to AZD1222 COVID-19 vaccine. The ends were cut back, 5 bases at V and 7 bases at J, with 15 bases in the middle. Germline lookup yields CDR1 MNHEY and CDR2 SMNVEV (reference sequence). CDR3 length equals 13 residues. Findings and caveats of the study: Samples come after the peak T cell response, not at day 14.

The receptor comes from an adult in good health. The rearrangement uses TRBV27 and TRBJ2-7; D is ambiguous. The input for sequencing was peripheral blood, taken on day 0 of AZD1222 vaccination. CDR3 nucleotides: TGTGCCAGCAGTCCCGGATGGGCAGGAGAGCAGTACTTC. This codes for CASSPGWAGEQYF.